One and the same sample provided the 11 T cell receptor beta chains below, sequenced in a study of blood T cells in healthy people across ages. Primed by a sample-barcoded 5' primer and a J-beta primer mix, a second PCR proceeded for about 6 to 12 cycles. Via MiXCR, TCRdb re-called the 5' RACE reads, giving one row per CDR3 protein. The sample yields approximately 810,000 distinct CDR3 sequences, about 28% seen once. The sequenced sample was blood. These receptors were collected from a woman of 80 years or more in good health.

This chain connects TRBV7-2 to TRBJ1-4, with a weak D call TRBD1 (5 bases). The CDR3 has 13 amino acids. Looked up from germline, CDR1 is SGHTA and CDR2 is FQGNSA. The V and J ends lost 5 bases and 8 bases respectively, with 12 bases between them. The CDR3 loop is CASSMGGTEKLFF. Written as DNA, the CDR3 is TGTGCCAGCAGCATGGGAGGGACGGAAAAACTGTTTTTT.

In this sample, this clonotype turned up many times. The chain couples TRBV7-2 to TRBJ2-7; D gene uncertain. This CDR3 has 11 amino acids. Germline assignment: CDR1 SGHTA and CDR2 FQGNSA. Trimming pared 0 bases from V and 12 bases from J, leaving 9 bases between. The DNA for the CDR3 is TGTGCCAGCAGCTTAGCGGACCTGAGGTACTTC. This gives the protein CASSLADLRYF.

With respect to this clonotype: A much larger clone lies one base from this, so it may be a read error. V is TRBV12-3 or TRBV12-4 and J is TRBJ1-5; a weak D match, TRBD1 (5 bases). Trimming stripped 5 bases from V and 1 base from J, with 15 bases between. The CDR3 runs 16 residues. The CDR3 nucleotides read TGTGCCAGCAGTCGGGTCTTGACAGAAAGCAATCAGCCCCAGCATTTT. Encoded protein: CASSRVLTESNQPQHF.

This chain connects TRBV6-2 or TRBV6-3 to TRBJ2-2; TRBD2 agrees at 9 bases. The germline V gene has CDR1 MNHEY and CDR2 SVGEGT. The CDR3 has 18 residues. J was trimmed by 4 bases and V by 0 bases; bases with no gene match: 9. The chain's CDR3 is CASSYSKPGLASTGELFF. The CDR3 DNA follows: TGTGCCAGCAGTTACTCGAAACCGGGACTAGCATCCACCGGGGAGCTGTTTTTT.

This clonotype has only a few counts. In DNA form, the CDR3 reads TGTGCCAGCAGCTTAGGGGGGGGGACTTCACCCCTCCACTTT. Amino acids: CASSLGGGTSPLHF. The chain is built from TRBV11-2 and TRBJ1-6; a weak D match, TRBD1 (5 bases). Germline-derived CDR1 and CDR2 are SGHAT and FQNNGV. Trimming cost V 1 base and J 9 bases, with 10 bases left between them. This CDR3 has 14 residues.

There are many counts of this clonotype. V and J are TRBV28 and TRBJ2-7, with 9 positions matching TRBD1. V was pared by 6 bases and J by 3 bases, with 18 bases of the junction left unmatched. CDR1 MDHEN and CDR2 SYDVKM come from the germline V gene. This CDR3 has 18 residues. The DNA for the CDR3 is TGTGCCAGCAGCTTAAGGCCTCCCGGGACAGGGCTCGGCTACGAGCAGTACTTC. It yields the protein CASSLRPPGTGLGYEQYF.

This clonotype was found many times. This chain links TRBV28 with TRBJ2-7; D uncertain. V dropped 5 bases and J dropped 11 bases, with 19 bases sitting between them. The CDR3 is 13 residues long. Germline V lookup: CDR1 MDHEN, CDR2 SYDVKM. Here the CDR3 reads CASSPTHHGREYF. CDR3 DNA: TGTGCCAGCAGTCCGACCCATCACGGCCGGGAGTACTTC.

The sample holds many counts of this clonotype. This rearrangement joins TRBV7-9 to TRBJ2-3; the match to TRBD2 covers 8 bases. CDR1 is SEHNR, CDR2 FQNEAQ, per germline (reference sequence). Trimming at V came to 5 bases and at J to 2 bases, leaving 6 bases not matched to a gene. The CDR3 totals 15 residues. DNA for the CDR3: TGTGCCAGCAGCCGGCCAGCGGGGGTCACAGATACGCAGTATTTT. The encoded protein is CASSRPAGVTDTQYF.

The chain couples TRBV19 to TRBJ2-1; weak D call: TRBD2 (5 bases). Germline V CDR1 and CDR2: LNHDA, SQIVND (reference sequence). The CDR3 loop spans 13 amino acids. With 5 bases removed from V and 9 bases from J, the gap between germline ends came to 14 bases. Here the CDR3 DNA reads TGTGCCAGTAGTTTCACTAGATTCGGTGAGCAGTTCTTC. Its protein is CASSFTRFGEQFF.

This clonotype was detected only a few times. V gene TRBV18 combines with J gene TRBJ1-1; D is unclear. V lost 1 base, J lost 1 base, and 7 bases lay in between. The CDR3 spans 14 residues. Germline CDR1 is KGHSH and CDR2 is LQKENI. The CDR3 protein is CASSPRQQNTEAFF. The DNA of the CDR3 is TGTGCCAGCTCACCACGGCAGCAGAACACTGAAGCTTTCTTT.

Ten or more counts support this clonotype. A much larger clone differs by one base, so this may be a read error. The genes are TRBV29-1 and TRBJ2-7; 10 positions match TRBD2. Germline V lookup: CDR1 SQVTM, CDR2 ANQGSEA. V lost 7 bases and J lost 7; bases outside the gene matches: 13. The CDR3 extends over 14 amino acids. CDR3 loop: CSGQRGGRIDEQYF. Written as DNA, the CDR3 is TGCAGCGGCCAGCGGGGGGGCCGTATCGATGAGCAGTACTTC.